This TCR beta chain was sequenced for a study of shared clonotypes between healthy human individuals. The CDR3 contains 16 residues. Trimming cost V 3 bases and J 2 bases, with 18 bases left between them. Germline loops: CDR1 SGHDT, CDR2 YYEEEE. When samples were unsorted, about 90 million PBMCs were used for genomic DNA. Each PCR replicate run on unsorted PBMC took in around 300 ng DNA, about 29,000 T cell genomes. The assay was immunoSEQ multiplex PCR, and TCRdb's table has in-frame clones only and misses some. The sample includes fewer than 650,000 clones, 60% to 85% of them seen just once. Sequenced sample: PBMCs. The TCR was taken from a woman in her 40s in good health. Some clones in this sample may be carry-over from other donors' samples. This chain links TRBV5-6 with TRBJ2-7; D possibly corresponds to TRBD1 (6 bases). The CDR3 loop reads CASSYTTGIWTYEQYF. The CDR3 bases are TGTGCCAGCAGCTACACAACAGGGATCTGGACCTACGAGCAGTACTTC.